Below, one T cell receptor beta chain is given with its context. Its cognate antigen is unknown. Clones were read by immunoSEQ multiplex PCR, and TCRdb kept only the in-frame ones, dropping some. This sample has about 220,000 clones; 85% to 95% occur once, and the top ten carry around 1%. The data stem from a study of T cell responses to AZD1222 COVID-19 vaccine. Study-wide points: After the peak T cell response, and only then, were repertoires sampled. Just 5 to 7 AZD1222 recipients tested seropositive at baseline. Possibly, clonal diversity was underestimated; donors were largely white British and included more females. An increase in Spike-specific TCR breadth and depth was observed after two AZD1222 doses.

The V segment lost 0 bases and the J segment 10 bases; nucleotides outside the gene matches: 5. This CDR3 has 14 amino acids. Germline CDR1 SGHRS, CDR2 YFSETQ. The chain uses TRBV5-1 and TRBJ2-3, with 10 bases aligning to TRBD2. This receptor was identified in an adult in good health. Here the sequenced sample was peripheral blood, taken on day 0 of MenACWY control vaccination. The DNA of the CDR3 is TGCGCCAGCAGCTTGGGGAGCGGGGGGGCTCCGCAGTATTTT. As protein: CASSLGSGGAPQYF. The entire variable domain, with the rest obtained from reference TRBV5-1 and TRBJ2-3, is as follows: KAGVTQTPRYLIKTRGQQVTLSCSPISGHRSVSWYQQTPGQGLQFLFEYFSETQRNKGNFPGRFSGRQFSNSRSEMNVSTLELGDSALYLCASSLGSGGAPQYFGPGTRLTVL.